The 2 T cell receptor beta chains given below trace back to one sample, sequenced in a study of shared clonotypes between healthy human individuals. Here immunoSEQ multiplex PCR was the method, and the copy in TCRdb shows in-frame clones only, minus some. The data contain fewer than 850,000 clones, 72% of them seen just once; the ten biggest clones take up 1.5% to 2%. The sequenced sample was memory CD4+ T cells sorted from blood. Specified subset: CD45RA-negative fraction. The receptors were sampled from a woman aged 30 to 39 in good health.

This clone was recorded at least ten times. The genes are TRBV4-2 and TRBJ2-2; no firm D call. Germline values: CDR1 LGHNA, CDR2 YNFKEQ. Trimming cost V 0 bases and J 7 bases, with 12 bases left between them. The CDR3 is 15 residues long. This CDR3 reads CASSQDPQLGGELFF. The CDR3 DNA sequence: TGTGCCAGCAGCCAAGATCCACAGTTAGGCGGGGAGCTGTTTTTT.

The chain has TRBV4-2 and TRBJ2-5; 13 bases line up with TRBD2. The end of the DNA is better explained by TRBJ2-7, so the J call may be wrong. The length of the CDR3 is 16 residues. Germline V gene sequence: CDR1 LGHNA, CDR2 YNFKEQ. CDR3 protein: CASSLGLAGSGSEQYF. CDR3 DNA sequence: TGTGCCAGCAGCCTGGGACTAGCGGGAAGCGGCTCCGAGCAGTACTTC.